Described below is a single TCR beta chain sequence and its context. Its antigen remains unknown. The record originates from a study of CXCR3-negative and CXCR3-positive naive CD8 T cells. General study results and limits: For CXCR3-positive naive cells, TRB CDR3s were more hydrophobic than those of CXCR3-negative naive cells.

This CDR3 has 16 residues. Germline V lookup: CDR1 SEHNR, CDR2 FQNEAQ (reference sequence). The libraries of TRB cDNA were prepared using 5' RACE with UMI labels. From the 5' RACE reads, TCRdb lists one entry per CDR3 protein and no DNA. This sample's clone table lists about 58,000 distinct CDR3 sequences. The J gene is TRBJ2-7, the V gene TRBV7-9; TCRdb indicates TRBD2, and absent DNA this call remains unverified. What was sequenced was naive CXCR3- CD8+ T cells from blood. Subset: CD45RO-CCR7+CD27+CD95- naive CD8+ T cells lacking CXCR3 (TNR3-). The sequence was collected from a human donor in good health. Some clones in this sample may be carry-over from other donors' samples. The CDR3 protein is CASSLGVGESAYEQYF.